Following are 19 T cell receptor beta chains from one sample sequenced in a study of blood T cell repertoires in COVID-19. The assay was immunoSEQ multiplex PCR, and TCRdb's table has in-frame clones only and misses some. The profile shows some 77,000 clones, around 88% of them singletons. Sample: peripheral blood. These receptors were taken from a man aged 30 to 39 with acute or convalescent COVID-19.

This chain links TRBV7-6 with TRBJ1-2, with D perhaps TRBD1 (5 bases). The length of the CDR3 is 16 residues. Germline CDR1 is SGHVS and CDR2 is FNYEAQ. V shed 5 bases and J shed 4 bases, with 20 bases lying between them. The CDR3 DNA reads as TGTGCCAGCAGCGCCGGTCCCTCGGGGGGAGGCTATGGCTACACCTTC. This encodes CASSAGPSGGGYGYTF.

V is TRBV6-5 and J is TRBJ1-4; D possibly corresponds to TRBD1 (6 bases). This CDR3 region has 15 residues. CDR1 is MNHEY, CDR2 SVGAGI, per germline. Trimming stripped 5 bases from V and 6 bases from J, with 16 bases between. The CDR3 spells CASSRFRGAYEKLFF. The CDR3 DNA reads as TGTGCCAGCAGTCGCTTTCGGGGGGCGTATGAAAAACTGTTTTTT.

The rearrangement uses TRBV7-3 and TRBJ2-6; D may be TRBD2 (6 bases). The CDR3 consists of 19 residues. The V end was cut by 3 bases, the J end by 0 bases, with 18 bases between. Per the germline V gene, CDR1 is SGHTA and CDR2 is FQGTGA. CDR3 amino acids: CASSLGGDPLSSGANVLTF. DNA of the CDR3: TGTGCCAGCAGCTTGGGAGGAGACCCTCTTTCCTCTGGGGCCAACGTCCTGACTTTC.

The rearrangement joins TRBV7-8 to TRBJ2-7; D is uncertain. Germline loops: CDR1 SGHVS, CDR2 FQNEAQ. CDR3 length equals 15 residues. Between the trimmed V and J ends, which lost 0 bases and 0 bases, there was a span of 9 bases. The CDR3 here is CASSLAFWSSYEQYF. CDR3 DNA: TGTGCCAGCAGCTTAGCTTTCTGGAGCTCCTACGAGCAGTACTTC. Variable domain in full (rest from reference TRBV7-8 and TRBJ2-7): GAGVSQSPRYKVAKRGQDVALRCDPISGHVSLFWYQQALGQGPEFLTYFQNEAQLDKSGLPSDRFFAERPEGSVSTLKIQRTQQEDSAVYLCASSLAFWSSYEQYFGPGTRLTVT.

This chain connects TRBV28 to TRBJ2-7; no clear D. The CDR3 is 12 residues long. The V gene's germline CDR1 is MDHEN and CDR2 SYDVKM. V was clipped by 4 bases and J by 7 bases, with 11 bases between them. In nucleotides, the CDR3 is TGTGCCAGCAGTTCGAACCCCGAGGAGCAGTACTTC. It is translated as CASSSNPEEQYF.

The chain links TRBV6-1 to TRBJ2-7, with D perhaps matching TRBD1 (5 bases). Germline CDR1 is MNHNS and CDR2 is SASEGT. The CDR3 contains 15 residues. The V and J ends lost 6 bases and 2 bases respectively, with 17 bases between them. This CDR3 is CASRDQGIGPYEQYF. DNA for the CDR3: TGTGCCAGCAGAGACCAGGGTATAGGTCCCTACGAGCAGTACTTC.

This chain uses TRBV2 with TRBJ2-3, with D unclear. V lost 3 bases and J lost 0, with 13 bases in between. The CDR3 is 16 amino acids. CDR1 SNHLY and CDR2 FYNNEI come from the germline V gene. The CDR3 nucleotides are TGTGCCAGCAGTGAGTTGTCGGTCCCTAGCACAGATACGCAGTATTTT. Translation gives CASSELSVPSTDTQYF. Full variable domain (remainder filled in from reference TRBV2 and TRBJ2-3): EPEVTQTPSHQVTQMGQEVILRCVPISNHLYFYWYRQILGQKVEFLVSFYNNEISEKSEIFDDQFSVERPDGSNFTLKIRSTKLEDSAMYFCASSELSVPSTDTQYFGPGTRLTVL.

The CDR3: CASSQDIGLAGKTQYF. The CDR3 DNA follows: TGTGCCAGCAGCCAAGATATTGGGCTAGCCGGCAAGACCCAGTACTTC. The chain recombines TRBV4-2 with TRBJ2-5, with a weak D call TRBD2 (5 bases). CDR3 length equals 16 residues. Germline V gives CDR1 LGHNA, CDR2 YNFKEQ. The germline V and J ends were trimmed by 0 bases and 6 bases, with 17 bases remaining between them.

The chain links TRBV18 to TRBJ2-7; 9 bases are a match to TRBD1. The CDR3 is 15 amino acids. The germline gives CDR1 KGHSH, CDR2 LQKENI. The V segment lost 3 bases and the J segment 5 bases; nucleotides outside the gene matches: 8. The CDR3 loop reads CASSPGTGTRNEQYF. As DNA, the CDR3 is TGTGCCAGCTCACCTGGGACAGGGACGAGAAACGAGCAGTACTTC.

This chain joins TRBV18 and TRBJ1-2, with TRBD1 matching 7 bases. The V and J ends lost 2 bases and 6 bases, in that order; junction bases with no gene match: 6. CDR1 KGHSH and CDR2 LQKENI come from the germline V gene. The CDR3 extends over 14 amino acids. The CDR3 spells CASSPVPGGDGYTF. The CDR3 bases are TGTGCCAGCTCACCAGTCCCAGGGGGAGATGGCTACACCTTC.

V is TRBV4-2 and J is TRBJ2-1; D possibly corresponds to TRBD2 (6 bases). The ends were cut back, 0 bases at V and 9 bases at J, with 18 bases in the middle. Germline CDR1 reads LGHNA; CDR2 reads YNFKEQ. This CDR3 contains 16 residues. CDR3 nucleotide sequence: TGTGCCAGCAGCCAAGAAACTAGCCCCGGGGGAGGTGAGCAGTTCTTC. Its translation: CASSQETSPGGGEQFF.

This clone was seen more than once but under ten times. The chain has TRBV9 and TRBJ2-7; TRBD2 matches at 8 bases. V shed 3 bases and J 6 bases; nucleotides not matched to a gene: 11. CDR1 and CDR2 (germline): SGDLS, YYNGEE. The CDR3 has 15 residues. This CDR3 reads CASSASLAEMPEQYF. The DNA for the CDR3 is TGTGCCAGCAGCGCCTCACTAGCGGAGATGCCCGAGCAGTACTTC. The full variable domain, its missing parts supplied by reference TRBV9 and TRBJ2-7, is DSGVTQTPKHLITATGQRVTLRCSPRSGDLSVYWYQQSLDQGLQFLIQYYNGEERAKGNILERFSAQQFPDLHSELNLSSLELGDSALYFCASSASLAEMPEQYFGPGTRLTVT.

The V call is TRBV11-1, the J call TRBJ2-7; maybe TRBD2 (5 bases). Per the germline V gene, CDR1 is SGHAT and CDR2 is FQDESV (reference sequence). Trimming stripped 4 bases from V and 5 bases from J, with 9 bases between. This CDR3 comprises 12 residues. The CDR3 bases are TGTGCCAGCAGCTCGCGGGCCGACGAGCAGTACTTC. This translates into CASSSRADEQYF.

This chain links TRBV24-1 with TRBJ2-1; maybe TRBD1 (6 bases). With 3 bases removed from V and 0 bases from J, the gap between germline ends came to 20 bases. CDR1 is KGHDR and CDR2 is SFDVKD in the germline V gene. The CDR3 length is 19 residues. The CDR3 sequence: CATSDPTTSQGSSYNEQFF. In nucleotides, the CDR3 is TGTGCCACCAGTGATCCAACGACCTCACAGGGCAGCTCCTACAATGAGCAGTTCTTC.

V usage is TRBV24-1 and J usage is TRBJ2-1; possibly TRBD2 for D (5 bases). V shed 4 bases and J shed 7 bases, with 10 bases lying between them. The CDR3 is made up of 13 amino acids. Germline CDR1 is KGHDR and CDR2 is SFDVKD. The CDR3 nucleotides read TGTGCCACCAGTGACGGGAAGTGGAATGAGCAGTTCTTC. Its translation: CATSDGKWNEQFF.

The genes are TRBV28 and TRBJ1-2; 7 nucleotides match TRBD1. CDR3 size: 14 residues. Looked up from germline, CDR1 is MDHEN and CDR2 is SYDVKM. Trimming at V came to 6 bases and at J to 4 bases, leaving 8 bases not matched to a gene. The CDR3: CASRIQQGTYGYTF. The CDR3 DNA reads as TGTGCCAGCAGAATACAACAGGGGACCTATGGCTACACCTTC.

The gene calls are TRBV4-3 and TRBJ2-2; tentative D call: TRBD2 (6 bases). With 1 base removed from V and 4 bases from J, the gap between germline ends came to 13 bases. The CDR3 extends over 16 amino acids. Germline loops: CDR1 LGHNA, CDR2 YSLEER. The CDR3 here is CASSQGRGSLTGELFF. In DNA form, the CDR3 reads TGCGCCAGCAGCCAAGGGCGGGGCAGCCTCACCGGGGAGCTGTTTTTT.

This chain uses TRBV24-1 with TRBJ2-7; 7 positions match TRBD1. CDR1 KGHDR and CDR2 SFDVKD come from the germline V gene. With 3 bases clipped from V and 0 bases from J, the junction kept 4 bases outside the gene matches. This CDR3 spans 15 amino acids. In DNA form, the CDR3 reads TGTGCCACCAGTGATCCAAACAGGGGCTCCTACGAGCAGTACTTC. Residues: CATSDPNRGSYEQYF.

This clone was seen only a few times. This rearrangement joins TRBV7-2 to TRBJ1-3; D gene unclear. Trimming took off 1 base at V and 4 bases at J, with 5 bases between the two ends. Germline CDR1 is SGHTA and CDR2 is FQGNSA. The CDR3 contains 13 residues. As DNA, the CDR3 is TGTGCCAGCAGCTTAGATCCGGGAAACACCATATATTTT. This translates into CASSLDPGNTIYF.